This T cell receptor (beta chain) derives from a study of blood T cell repertoires in COVID-19. Turning to the study itself: The study drew acute and convalescent COVID-19 samples from the United States, Italy and Spain. T cells, B-cell-depleted T cells, or PBMCs provided the cDNA or gDNA that served as material.

The cohort comprised adults aged about 18 to 89 years residing in some 24 US areas. This CDR3 has 15 residues. V was trimmed by 5 bases and J by 3 bases, leaving 14 bases between them. Germline V gene data show CDR1 as SEHNR and CDR2 as FQNEAQ (reference sequence). TCRdb keeps only in-frame clones here, not all; method: immunoSEQ multiplex PCR. The sample records approximately 170,000 clones, approximately 88% being singletons. Sequenced input: PBMCs or T cells enriched from blood (not recorded which). The origin of this receptor is a woman aged 25 to 45 who had recovered from COVID-19. V is TRBV7-9 and J is TRBJ2-1; maybe TRBD1 (6 bases). The CDR3 DNA follows: TGTGCCAGCAGCGAAGTGGGGGCCTTCTACAATGAGCAGTTCTTC. Translating gives CASSEVGAFYNEQFF.